This T cell receptor (beta chain) was captured in a study of blood T cell repertoires in COVID-19. Study-level background: Samples came from the United States, Italy and Spain, spanning acute and convalescent COVID-19. The cDNA or gDNA used as material had been derived from T cells, B-cell-depleted T cells, or PBMCs.

The recovered donors of Cohort 3 showed two negative PCRs, clearance, or symptom resolution. Germline CDR1 is SGHNT and CDR2 is YYREEE (reference sequence). The V gene lost 9 bases and the J gene lost 0 bases, with 16 bases spanning the gap. The CDR3 loop spans 16 amino acids. Some clones are missing from TCRdb's copy, which holds only in-frame ones; the method was immunoSEQ multiplex PCR. The sample includes 250,000 or so clones, about 84% of them seen just once. The rearrangement uses TRBV5-4 and TRBJ1-6, with unresolved D. Material: PBMCs or T cells enriched from blood (not recorded which). The source is a woman in her 50s who had recovered from COVID-19. CDR3 nucleotide sequence: TGTGCCACCCGCCGGGAACTCAGCTCCTATAATTCACCCCTCCACTTT. Its protein is CATRRELSSYNSPLHF.